This T cell receptor (beta chain) was observed in a study of blood T cell repertoires in COVID-19. Only in-frame clones appear in the TCRdb table, and some are missing; sequencing was by immunoSEQ multiplex PCR. The table lists approximately 500,000 clones, roughly 90% of them singletons. V gave up 4 bases and J gave up 5 bases; unmatched junction bases: 11. The CDR3 runs to 16 residues. Germline V gene lookup returns CDR1 MGHDK and CDR2 SYGVNS. This clonotype was obtained from a woman in her thirties or forties who had recovered from COVID-19. Sequencing input: PBMCs or T cells enriched from blood (not recorded which). The genes are TRBV25-1 and TRBJ1-2; 9 bases line up with TRBD1. The CDR3 sequence is CASSAPAGQGFYGYTF. CDR3 nucleotides: TGTGCCAGCAGTGCTCCCGCGGGACAGGGATTTTATGGCTACACCTTC.